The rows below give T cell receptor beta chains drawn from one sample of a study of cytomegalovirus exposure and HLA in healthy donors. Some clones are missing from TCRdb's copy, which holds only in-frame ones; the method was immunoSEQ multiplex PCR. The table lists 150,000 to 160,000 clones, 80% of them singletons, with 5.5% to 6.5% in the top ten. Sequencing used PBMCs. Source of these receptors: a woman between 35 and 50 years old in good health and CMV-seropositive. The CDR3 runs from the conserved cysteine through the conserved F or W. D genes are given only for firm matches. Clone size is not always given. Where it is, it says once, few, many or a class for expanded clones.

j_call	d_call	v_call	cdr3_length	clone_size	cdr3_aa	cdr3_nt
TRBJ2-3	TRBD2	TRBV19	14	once	CASSISGAGDTQYF	TGTGCCAGTAGTATTAGCGGGGCTGGGGATACGCAGTATTTT
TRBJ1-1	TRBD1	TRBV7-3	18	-	CASSLNRVDRALNTEAFF	TGTGCCAGCAGCTTAAATAGGGTGGACAGGGCCTTGAACACTGAAGCTTTCTTT
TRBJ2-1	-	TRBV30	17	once	CAWNPLPSGLNYNEQFF	TGTGCCTGGAACCCGCTCCCGTCGGGGTTGAATTACAATGAGCAGTTCTTC
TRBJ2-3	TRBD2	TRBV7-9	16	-	CASARAASGSTDTQYF	TGTGCCAGCGCGCGTGCCGCTAGCGGGAGTACAGATACGCAGTATTTT
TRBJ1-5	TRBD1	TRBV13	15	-	CASSLGQGGNQPQHF	TGTGCCAGCAGCTTAGGTCAGGGGGGAAATCAGCCCCAGCATTTT
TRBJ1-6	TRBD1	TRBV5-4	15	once	CASSPGQGRASPLHF	TGTGCCAGCAGCCCGGGACAGGGAAGGGCTTCACCCCTCCACTTT
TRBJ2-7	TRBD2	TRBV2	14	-	CASSLAGRAYEQYF	TGTGCCAGCAGTTTAGCGGGAAGAGCCTACGAGCAGTACTTC
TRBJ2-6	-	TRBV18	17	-	CASSPDYGGPGANVLTF	TGTGCCAGCTCACCAGACTACGGGGGGCCTGGGGCCAACGTCCTGACTTTC
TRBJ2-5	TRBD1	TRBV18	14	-	CASSPWTGVETQYF	TGTGCCAGCTCACCATGGACAGGGGTTGAGACCCAGTACTTC
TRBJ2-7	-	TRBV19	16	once	CASSRTGLRARYEQYF	TGTGCCAGTAGTCGGACGGGACTTCGTGCGAGGTACGAGCAGTACTTC
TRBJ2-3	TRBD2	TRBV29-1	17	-	CSVSGTSGSSSTDTQYF	TGCAGCGTTTCCGGGACTAGCGGATCCTCGAGCACAGATACGCAGTATTTT
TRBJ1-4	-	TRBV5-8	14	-	CASSFATDPEKLFF	TGTGCCAGCAGCTTCGCGACAGACCCTGAAAAACTGTTTTTT
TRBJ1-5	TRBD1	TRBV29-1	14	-	CSVWTGESNQPQHF	TGCAGCGTTTGGACAGGGGAAAGCAATCAGCCCCAGCATTTT
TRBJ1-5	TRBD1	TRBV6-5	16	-	CASSSLQGAVNQPQHF	TGTGCCAGCAGTTCCTTACAGGGGGCGGTCAATCAGCCCCAGCATTTT
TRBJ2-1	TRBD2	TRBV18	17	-	CASSRVSGSNSYNEQFF	TGTGCCAGCTCACGGGTTAGCGGGAGTAACTCCTACAATGAGCAGTTCTTC
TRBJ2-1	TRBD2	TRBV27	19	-	CASSSSRLAGFGSYNEQFF	TGTGCCAGCAGTTCCTCCCGACTAGCGGGGTTCGGCTCCTACAATGAGCAGTTCTTC
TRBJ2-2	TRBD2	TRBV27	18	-	CASSFGASGSFGPGELFF	TGTGCCAGCAGTTTTGGTGCTAGCGGGAGTTTTGGTCCCGGGGAGCTGTTTTTT
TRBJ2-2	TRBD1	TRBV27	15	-	CASSPGQGRPGELFF	TGTGCCAGCAGTCCAGGACAGGGGCGTCCCGGGGAGCTGTTTTTT
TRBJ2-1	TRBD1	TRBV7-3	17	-	CASSSQPPGTGRNEQFF	TGTGCCAGCAGCTCGCAACCACCCGGGACAGGGAGGAATGAGCAGTTCTTC
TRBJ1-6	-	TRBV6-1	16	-	CASSELQPTYNSPLHF	TGTGCCAGCAGTGAACTACAGCCAACCTATAATTCACCCCTCCACTTT
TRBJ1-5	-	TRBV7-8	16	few	CASSLATQGYGQPQHF	TGTGCCAGCAGCTTAGCGACCCAGGGGTATGGACAGCCCCAGCATTTT
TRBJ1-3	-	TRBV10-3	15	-	CAISDQGSSGNTIYF	TGTGCCATCAGTGATCAGGGGAGCTCTGGAAACACCATATATTTT
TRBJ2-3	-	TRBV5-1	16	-	CASSPDKFSGTDTQYF	TGCGCCAGCAGCCCAGATAAATTTTCAGGGACAGATACGCAGTATTTT
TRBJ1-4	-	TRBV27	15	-	CASSPLTGTNEKLFF	TGTGCCAGCAGTCCCCTAACCGGGACTAATGAAAAACTGTTTTTT
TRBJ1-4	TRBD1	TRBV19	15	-	CASSFGQGPREKLFF	TGTGCCAGTAGCTTCGGACAGGGCCCCCGGGAAAAACTGTTTTTT
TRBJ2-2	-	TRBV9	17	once	CASSVTQSGLGTGELFF	TGTGCCAGCAGCGTGACGCAATCGGGACTCGGCACCGGGGAGCTGTTTTTT
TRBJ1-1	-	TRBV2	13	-	CAGRGGGLQEAFF	TGTGCCGGGCGGGGGGGTGGCCTCCAGGAAGCTTTCTTT
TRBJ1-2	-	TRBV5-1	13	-	CASSFGQNYGYTF	TGCGCCAGCAGCTTTGGACAAAACTATGGCTACACCTTC
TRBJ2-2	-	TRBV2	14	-	CASSDPLGTGELFF	TGTGCCAGCAGTGACCCCCTCGGCACCGGGGAGCTGTTTTTT
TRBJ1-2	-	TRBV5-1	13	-	CASSLVADYGYTF	TGCGCCAGCAGCTTGGTGGCAGATTATGGCTACACCTTC
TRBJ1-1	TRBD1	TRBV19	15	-	CASSPSDRGPRAAFF	TGTGCCAGTAGCCCTTCGGACAGGGGGCCAAGAGCGGCTTTCTTT
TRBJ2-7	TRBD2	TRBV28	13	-	CASSGTIYGEQYF	TGTGCCAGCAGCGGGACTATATACGGCGAGCAGTACTTC
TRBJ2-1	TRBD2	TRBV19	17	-	CASSKGHSGRVLYEQFF	TGTGCCAGTAGCAAGGGACATAGCGGGAGGGTTCTATATGAGCAGTTCTTC
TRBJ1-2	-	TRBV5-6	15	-	CASSLTPSGVYGYTF	TGTGCCAGCAGCTTGACTCCGAGCGGCGTCTATGGCTACACCTTC
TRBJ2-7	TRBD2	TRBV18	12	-	CASSPSGIEQYF	TGTGCCAGCTCACCTAGCGGGATCGAGCAGTACTTC
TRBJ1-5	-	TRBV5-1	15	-	CASSPAPGGFYAQHF	TGCGCCAGCAGCCCCGCGCCGGGGGGGTTTTATGCCCAGCATTTT
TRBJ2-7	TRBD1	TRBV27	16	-	CASSPKPTGAPYEQYF	TGTGCCAGCAGCCCTAAACCGACAGGGGCCCCCTACGAGCAGTACTTC
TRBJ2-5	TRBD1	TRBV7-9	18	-	CASSSRRMTGGSVETQYF	TGTGCCAGCAGCTCCCGGAGGATGACAGGGGGCAGCGTGGAGACCCAGTACTTC
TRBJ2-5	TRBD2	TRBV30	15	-	CAWSAGLAGQETQYF	TGTGCCTGGAGTGCCGGACTAGCGGGACAAGAGACCCAGTACTTC